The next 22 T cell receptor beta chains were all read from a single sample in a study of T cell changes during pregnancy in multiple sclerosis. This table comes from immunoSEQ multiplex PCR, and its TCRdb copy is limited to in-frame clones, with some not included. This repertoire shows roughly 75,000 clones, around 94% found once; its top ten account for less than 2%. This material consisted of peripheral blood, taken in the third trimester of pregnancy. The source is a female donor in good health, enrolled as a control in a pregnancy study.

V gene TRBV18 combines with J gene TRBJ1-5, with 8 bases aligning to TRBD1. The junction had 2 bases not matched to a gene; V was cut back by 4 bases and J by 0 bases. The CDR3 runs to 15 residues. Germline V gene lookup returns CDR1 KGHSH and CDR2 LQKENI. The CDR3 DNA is TGTGCCAGCTCACGGGGACAGGTTAGCAATCAGCCCCAGCATTTT. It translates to CASSRGQVSNQPQHF.

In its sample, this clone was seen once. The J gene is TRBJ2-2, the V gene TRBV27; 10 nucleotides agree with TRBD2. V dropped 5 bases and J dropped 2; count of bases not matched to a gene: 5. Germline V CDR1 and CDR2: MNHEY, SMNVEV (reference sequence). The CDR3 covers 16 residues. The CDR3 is CASSTKRGGNTGELFF. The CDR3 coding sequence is TGTGCCAGCAGTACCAAGCGGGGGGGCAACACCGGGGAGCTGTTTTTT.

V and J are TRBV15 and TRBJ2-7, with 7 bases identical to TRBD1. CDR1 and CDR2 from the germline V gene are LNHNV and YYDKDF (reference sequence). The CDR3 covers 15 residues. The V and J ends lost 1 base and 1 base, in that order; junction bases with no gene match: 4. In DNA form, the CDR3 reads TGTGCCACCAGCAGAGGAACGGGACAGTCCTACGAGCAGTACTTC. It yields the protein CATSRGTGQSYEQYF.

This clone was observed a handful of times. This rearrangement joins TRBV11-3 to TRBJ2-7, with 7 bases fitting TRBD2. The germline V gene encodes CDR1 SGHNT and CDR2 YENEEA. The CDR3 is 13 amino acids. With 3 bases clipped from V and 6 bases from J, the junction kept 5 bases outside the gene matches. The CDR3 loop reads CASSLGGESEQYF. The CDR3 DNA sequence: TGTGCCAGCAGCTTGGGAGGGGAAAGCGAGCAGTACTTC.

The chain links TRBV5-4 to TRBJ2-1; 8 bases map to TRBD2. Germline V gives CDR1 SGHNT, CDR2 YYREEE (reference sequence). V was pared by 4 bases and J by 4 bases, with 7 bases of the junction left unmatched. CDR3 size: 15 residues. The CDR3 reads CASSLGGALYNEQFF. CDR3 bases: TGTGCCAGCAGCCTCGGGGGGGCTCTGTACAATGAGCAGTTCTTC. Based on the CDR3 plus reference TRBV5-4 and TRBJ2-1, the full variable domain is ETGVTQSPTHLIKTRGQQVTLRCSSQSGHNTVSWYQQALGQGPQFIFQYYREEENGRGNFPPRFSGLQFPNYSSELNVNALELDDSALYLCASSLGGALYNEQFFGPGTRLTVL.

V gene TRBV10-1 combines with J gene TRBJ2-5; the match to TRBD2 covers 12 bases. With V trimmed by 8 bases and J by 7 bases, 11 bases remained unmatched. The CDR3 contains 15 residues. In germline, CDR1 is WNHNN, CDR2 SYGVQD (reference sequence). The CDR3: CASQVPSGRVWTQYF. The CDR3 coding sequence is TGCGCCAGCCAAGTCCCTAGCGGGAGGGTTTGGACCCAGTACTTC.

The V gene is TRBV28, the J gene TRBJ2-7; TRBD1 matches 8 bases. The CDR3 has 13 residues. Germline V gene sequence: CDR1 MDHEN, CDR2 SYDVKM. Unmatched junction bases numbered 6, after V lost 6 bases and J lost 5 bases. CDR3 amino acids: CASRKDRVHEQYF. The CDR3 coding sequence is TGTGCCAGCAGAAAGGACAGGGTACACGAGCAGTACTTC. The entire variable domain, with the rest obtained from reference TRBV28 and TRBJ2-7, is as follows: DVKVTQSSRYLVKRTGEKVFLECVQDMDHENMFWYRQDPGLGLRLIYFSYDVKMKEKGDIPEGYSVSREKKERFSLILESASTNQTSMYLCASRKDRVHEQYFGPGTRLTVT.

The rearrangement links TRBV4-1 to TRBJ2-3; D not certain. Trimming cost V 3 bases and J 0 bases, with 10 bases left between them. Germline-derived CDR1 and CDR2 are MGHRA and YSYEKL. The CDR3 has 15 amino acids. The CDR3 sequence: CASSQTSSSTDTQYF. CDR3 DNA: TGCGCCAGCAGCCAGACTTCGTCAAGCACAGATACGCAGTATTTT.

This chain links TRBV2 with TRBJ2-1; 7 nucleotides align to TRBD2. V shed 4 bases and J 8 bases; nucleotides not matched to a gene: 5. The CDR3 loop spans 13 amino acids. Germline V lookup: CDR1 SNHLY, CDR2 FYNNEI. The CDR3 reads CASSGPGGDEQFF. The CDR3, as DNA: TGTGCCAGCAGTGGACCTGGGGGGGATGAGCAGTTCTTC.

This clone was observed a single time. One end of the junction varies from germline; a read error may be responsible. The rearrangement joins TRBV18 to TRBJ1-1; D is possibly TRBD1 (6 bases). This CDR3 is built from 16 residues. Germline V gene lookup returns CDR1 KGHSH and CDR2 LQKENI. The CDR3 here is CASSPQGGDLNTEAFF. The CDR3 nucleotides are TGTGCCAGCTCCCCACAGGGAGGGGATTTAAACACTGAAGCTTTCTTT.

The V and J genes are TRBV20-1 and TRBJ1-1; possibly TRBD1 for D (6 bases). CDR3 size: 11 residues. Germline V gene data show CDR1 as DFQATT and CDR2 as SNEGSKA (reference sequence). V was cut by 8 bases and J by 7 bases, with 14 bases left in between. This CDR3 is CSTKRTVEAFF. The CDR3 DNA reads TGCAGTACCAAAAGGACAGTTGAAGCTTTCTTT.

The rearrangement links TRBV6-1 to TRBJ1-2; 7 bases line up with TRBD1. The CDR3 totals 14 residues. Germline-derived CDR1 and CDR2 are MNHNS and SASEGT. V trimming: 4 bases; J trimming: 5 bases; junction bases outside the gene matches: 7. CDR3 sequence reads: CASSVEGAGYGYTF. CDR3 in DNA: TGTGCCAGCAGTGTTGAGGGGGCGGGGTATGGCTACACCTTC.

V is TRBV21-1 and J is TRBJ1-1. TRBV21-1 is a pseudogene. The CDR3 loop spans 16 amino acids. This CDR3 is CASSKVSVGGNTEAFF. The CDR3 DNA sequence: TGTGCCAGCAGCAAAGTGTCTGTGGGGGGGAACACTGAAGCTTTCTTT.

The CDR3 region is CAISESTGGIMNTEAFF. The CDR3 DNA sequence: TGTGCCATCAGTGAGTCGACAGGGGGAATCATGAACACTGAAGCTTTCTTT. This rearrangement joins TRBV10-3 to TRBJ1-1; 9 positions match TRBD1. Germline trimming cut 0 bases from V and 0 bases from J; bases unmatched to any gene: 5. Per germline, CDR1 ENHRY and CDR2 SYGVKD. This CDR3 is built from 17 residues.

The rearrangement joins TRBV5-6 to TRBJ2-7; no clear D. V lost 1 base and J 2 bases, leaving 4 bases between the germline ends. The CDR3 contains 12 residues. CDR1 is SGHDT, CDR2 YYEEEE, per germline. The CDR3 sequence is CASSLQAYEQYF. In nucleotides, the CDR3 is TGTGCCAGCAGCTTGCAGGCCTACGAGCAGTACTTC.

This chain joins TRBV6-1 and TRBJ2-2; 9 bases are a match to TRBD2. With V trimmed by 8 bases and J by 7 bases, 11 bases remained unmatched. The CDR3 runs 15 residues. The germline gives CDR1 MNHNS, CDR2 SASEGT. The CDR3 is CASAGLATHGGELFF. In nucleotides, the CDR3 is TGTGCCAGCGCTGGACTAGCGACCCACGGCGGGGAGCTGTTTTTT.

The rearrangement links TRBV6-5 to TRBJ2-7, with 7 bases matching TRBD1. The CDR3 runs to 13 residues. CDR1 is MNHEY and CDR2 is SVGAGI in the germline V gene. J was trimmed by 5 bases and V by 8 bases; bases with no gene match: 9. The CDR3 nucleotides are TGTGCCAGCCAGGGACAGCTTCTTAACGAGCAGTACTTC. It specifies CASQGQLLNEQYF.

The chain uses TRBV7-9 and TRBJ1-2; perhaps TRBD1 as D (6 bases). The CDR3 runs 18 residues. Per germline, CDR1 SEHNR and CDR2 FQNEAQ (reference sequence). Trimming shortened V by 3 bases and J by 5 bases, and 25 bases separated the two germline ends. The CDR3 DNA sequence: TGTGCCAGCAGCTTTGGTTGGGGCGAGACAGGTGATATTTATGGCTACACCTTC. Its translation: CASSFGWGETGDIYGYTF.

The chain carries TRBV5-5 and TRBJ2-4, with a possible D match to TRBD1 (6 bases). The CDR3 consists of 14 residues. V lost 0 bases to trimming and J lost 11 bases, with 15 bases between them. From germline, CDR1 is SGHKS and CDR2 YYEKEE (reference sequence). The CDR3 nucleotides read TGTGCCAGCAGCTTGGCCGTTTCCACAGGGTTTCAGTACTTC. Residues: CASSLAVSTGFQYF.

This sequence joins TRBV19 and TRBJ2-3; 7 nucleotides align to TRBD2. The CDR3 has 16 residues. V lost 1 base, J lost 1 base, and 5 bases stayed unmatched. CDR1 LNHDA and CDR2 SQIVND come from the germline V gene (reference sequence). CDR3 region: CASSIGRERRTDTQYF. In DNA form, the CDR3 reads TGTGCCAGTAGTATAGGGCGGGAGAGGCGCACAGATACGCAGTATTTT. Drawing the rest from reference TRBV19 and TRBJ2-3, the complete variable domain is DGGITQSPKYLFRKEGQNVTLSCEQNLNHDAMYWYRQDPGQGLRLIYYSQIVNDFQKGDIAEGYSVSREKKESFPLTVTSAQKNPTAFYLCASSIGRERRTDTQYFGPGTRLTVL.

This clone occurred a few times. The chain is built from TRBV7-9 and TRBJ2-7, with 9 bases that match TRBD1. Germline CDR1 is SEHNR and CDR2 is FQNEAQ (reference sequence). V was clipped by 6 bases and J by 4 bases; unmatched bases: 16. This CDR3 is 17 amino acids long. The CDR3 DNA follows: TGTGCCAGCAGTTCCCAGACAGGGGGTTCAAGATCTTACGAGCAGTACTTC. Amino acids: CASSSQTGGSRSYEQYF.

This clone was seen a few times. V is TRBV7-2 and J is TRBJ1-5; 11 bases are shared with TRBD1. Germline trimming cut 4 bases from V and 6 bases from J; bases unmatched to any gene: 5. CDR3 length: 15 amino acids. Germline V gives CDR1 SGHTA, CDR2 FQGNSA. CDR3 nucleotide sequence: TGTGCCAGCAGCTCAGGACAGGGGGCGGGTCAGCCCCAGCATTTT. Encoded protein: CASSSGQGAGQPQHF.